One and the same sample provided the 27 T cell receptor beta chains below, sequenced in a study of blood T cell repertoires in COVID-19. Sequenced by immunoSEQ multiplex PCR; TCRdb stores in-frame clones only, minus some. This sample has roughly 200,000 clones, with approximately 87% found just once. The sample taken for sequencing was peripheral blood. The receptor set was obtained from an older person with COVID-19, enrolled during active disease.

In the case of this clone: A read error may account for a junction end that differs from germline. The rearrangement uses TRBV12-3 or TRBV12-4 and TRBJ1-1; TRBD1 aligns across 7 bases. CDR3 length: 13 residues. For the CDR3, the DNA is TGTGCCAGCAGTTTACAGGGGGTCTCCCCGGGTCTCTTT. Amino acids: CASSLQGVSPGLF.

The chain uses TRBV29-1 and TRBJ1-1; perhaps TRBD1 as D (6 bases). This CDR3 comprises 13 residues. Germline V gives CDR1 SQVTM, CDR2 ANQGSEA. V gave up 5 bases and J gave up 3 bases, with 13 bases separating them. As DNA, the CDR3 is TGCAGCGTTCTCGTCGGGGGGCACACTGAAGCTTTCTTT. It encodes CSVLVGGHTEAFF.

V usage is TRBV28 and J usage is TRBJ1-2, with D possibly being TRBD1 (5 bases). From germline, CDR1 is MDHEN and CDR2 SYDVKM. The ends were cut back, 6 bases at V and 4 bases at J, with 18 bases in the middle. This CDR3 spans 15 amino acids. The CDR3 here is CASSPGGERAYGYTF. The DNA for the CDR3 is TGTGCCAGCAGCCCCGGGGGTGAAAGGGCCTATGGCTACACCTTC.

The CDR3 nucleotides read TGTGCCAGCAGCCTTCGGACTCAGGGGTATGGCTACACCTTC. Translated, it gives CASSLRTQGYGYTF. This chain links TRBV7-8 with TRBJ1-2; maybe TRBD1 (6 bases). The CDR3 loop spans 14 amino acids. Germline CDR1 SGHVS, CDR2 FQNEAQ. The V end was cut by 5 bases, the J end by 5 bases, with 15 bases between.

The V gene is TRBV28, the J gene TRBJ1-2, with D maybe TRBD1 (5 bases). The V and J ends lost 2 bases and 10 bases respectively, with 11 bases between them. The CDR3 loop spans 12 amino acids. Germline V gene lookup returns CDR1 MDHEN and CDR2 SYDVKM. CDR3 region: CASSLQTALYTF. DNA of the CDR3: TGTGCCAGCAGTTTACAGACAGCCCTCTACACCTTC.

This clone has just one count. The V gene is TRBV28, the J gene TRBJ2-7, with D possibly being TRBD1 (6 bases). The CDR3 covers 11 residues. The germline CDR1 and CDR2 sequences are MDHEN and SYDVKM. Between the trimmed V and J ends, which lost 10 bases and 3 bases, there was a span of 10 bases. The CDR3 DNA reads as TGTGCCACCGTGGACAGCTACGAGCAGTACTTC. This encodes CATVDSYEQYF.

CDR3 bases: TGTGCCAGCAGCCCCGGCCCGACAGGGGAAAATGAGCAGTTCTTC. Its translation is CASSPGPTGENEQFF. The chain employs TRBV9 and TRBJ2-1; 8 positions agree with TRBD1. V lost 4 bases and J lost 7; bases outside the gene matches: 10. The CDR3 is 15 residues long. Germline lookup yields CDR1 SGDLS and CDR2 YYNGEE.

The J gene is TRBJ1-6, the V gene TRBV2; no clear D. Germline loops: CDR1 SNHLY, CDR2 FYNNEI. The CDR3 runs to 15 residues. V gave up 6 bases and J gave up 6 bases, with 15 bases separating them. The CDR3 nucleotides are TGTGCCAGCAGAGTGACTGAAGGAGCTAATTCACCCCTCCACTTT. Its translation is CASRVTEGANSPLHF.

V usage is TRBV6-5 and J usage is TRBJ2-7; 9 bases agree with TRBD1. This CDR3 comprises 15 residues. Germline values: CDR1 MNHEY, CDR2 SVGAGI. The ends lost 5 bases at V and 4 bases at J; junction bases unmatched: 9. The CDR3 sequence: CASSLGGTGTYEQYF. The CDR3, as DNA: TGTGCCAGCAGTCTAGGCGGGACAGGGACTTACGAGCAGTACTTC.

The V gene is TRBV24-1, the J gene TRBJ1-5, with TRBD1 as a possible D gene (5 bases). The CDR3 spans 18 residues. CDR1 and CDR2 from the germline V gene are KGHDR and SFDVKD. Trimming removed 0 bases from V and 4 bases from J, with 18 bases in between. The CDR3 nucleotides are TGTGCCACCAGTGATTTGCATGGGGGGAGGGTAAGGAATCAGCCCCAGCATTTT. It codes for CATSDLHGGRVRNQPQHF.

This CDR3 is CASQVGGSGKGSPLHF. The CDR3 nucleotides read TGCGCCAGCCAGGTAGGGGGATCCGGGAAAGGATCACCCCTCCACTTT. The V and J genes are TRBV10-2 and TRBJ1-6; TRBD1 is a possible D gene (6 bases). This CDR3 has 16 residues. Germline CDR1 WSHSY, CDR2 SAAADI. V lost 8 bases and J 10 bases, leaving 24 bases between the germline ends.

This CDR3 is CASSFPGARNYEQYF. The CDR3 DNA reads TGTGCCAGCAGCTTCCCAGGGGCCCGGAATTACGAGCAGTACTTC. This chain links TRBV5-5 with TRBJ2-7; TRBD1 might be the D (6 bases). Deletions cut 2 bases from V and 4 bases from J, with 16 bases between. This CDR3 contains 15 residues. Germline V CDR1 and CDR2: SGHKS, YYEKEE (reference sequence).

The chain links TRBV2 to TRBJ2-3; D ambiguous. V was pared by 3 bases and J by 1 base, with 5 bases between. Germline V gene lookup returns CDR1 SNHLY and CDR2 FYNNEI. The CDR3 is 13 residues long. CDR3 in DNA: TGTGCCAGCAGTGATGCGGGCACAGATACGCAGTATTTT. This translates into CASSDAGTDTQYF.

The V and J genes are TRBV5-4 and TRBJ1-2; D is unresolved. The length of the CDR3 is 13 residues. V lost 2 bases to trimming and J lost 8 bases, with 13 bases between them. In germline, CDR1 is SGHNT, CDR2 YYREEE (reference sequence). CDR3 in DNA: TGTGCCAGCAGCTTCCACCCTCCGGGAGGCTACACCTTC. Its protein product is CASSFHPPGGYTF.

V usage is TRBV7-2 and J usage is TRBJ1-3; the D gene is possibly TRBD1 (6 bases). Trimming pared 5 bases from V and 0 bases from J, leaving 11 bases between. Germline CDR1 and CDR2: SGHTA and FQGNSA. This CDR3 contains 15 residues. CDR3 sequence reads: CASSRGTSSGNTIYF. Here the CDR3 DNA reads TGTGCCAGCAGCAGGGGGACATCCTCTGGAAACACCATATATTTT.

The V and J genes are TRBV7-2 and TRBJ1-1; maybe TRBD1 (5 bases). CDR1 SGHTA and CDR2 FQGNSA come from the germline V gene. V was pared by 5 bases and J by 1 base, with 11 bases between. The CDR3 consists of 14 residues. CDR3 nucleotides: TGTGCCAGCAGCCTCCAGGGTGGGAACACTGAAGCTTTCTTT. It translates to CASSLQGGNTEAFF.

The chain carries TRBV6-5 and TRBJ2-1, with a tentative D call TRBD2 (5 bases). V was shortened by 0 bases and J by 7 bases, with 13 bases between the two germline ends. Germline-derived CDR1 and CDR2 are MNHEY and SVGAGI. This CDR3 has 15 amino acids. For the CDR3, the DNA is TGTGCCAGCAGTTACTCACGGGAACCTTTTAATGAGCAGTTCTTC. Its protein product is CASSYSREPFNEQFF.

The rearrangement joins TRBV4-1 to TRBJ2-7; 8 bases are shared with TRBD1. V lost 0 bases, J lost 6 bases, and 10 bases stayed unmatched. There are 16 residues in the CDR3. Germline V lookup: CDR1 MGHRA, CDR2 YSYEKL. The CDR3 DNA is TGCGCCAGCAGCCAAGATCCCCGACAGGGGTCCATCGAGCAGTACTTC. Its translation is CASSQDPRQGSIEQYF.

The chain couples TRBV6-4 to TRBJ2-7; TRBD2 aligns across 10 bases. Germline CDR1 is MRHNA and CDR2 is SNTAGT. The CDR3 totals 17 residues. The V and J ends lost 11 bases and 0 bases, in that order; junction bases with no gene match: 16. This CDR3 is CAQTGASGSWDSYEQYF. The CDR3 nucleotides are TGTGCCCAAACTGGGGCTAGCGGGAGCTGGGACTCCTACGAGCAGTACTTC.

This chain connects TRBV5-5 to TRBJ2-6, with D tentatively TRBD2 (5 bases). Trimming took 4 bases from V and 4 from J, leaving 9 bases between them. Germline V gives CDR1 SGHKS, CDR2 YYEKEE (reference sequence). This CDR3 is 14 amino acids long. In DNA form, the CDR3 reads TGTGCCAGCAGCAGGGAGCCCGGGGCCAACGTCCTGACTTTC. Its translation is CASSREPGANVLTF.

The DNA of the CDR3 is TGTGCCAGCAGTGCGAAGACAGGGGGGAAGACTGAAGCTTTCTTT. This codes for CASSAKTGGKTEAFF. The chain recombines TRBV2 with TRBJ1-1; TRBD1 matches 9 bases. The germline V gene has CDR1 SNHLY and CDR2 FYNNEI. V trimming: 4 bases; J trimming: 5 bases; junction bases outside the gene matches: 8. This CDR3 has 15 amino acids.

The chain is built from TRBV7-2 and TRBJ2-3; TRBD1 agrees at 8 bases. CDR3 length: 16 residues. CDR1 is SGHTA and CDR2 is FQGNSA in the germline V gene. The ends lost 6 bases at V and 1 base at J; junction bases unmatched: 9. The CDR3 loop reads CASRTQGARGTDTQYF. CDR3 nucleotides: TGTGCCAGCAGGACCCAGGGGGCACGCGGCACAGATACGCAGTATTTT.

This rearrangement joins TRBV2 to TRBJ2-3; D perhaps matches TRBD2 (6 bases). Trimming removed 3 bases from V and 6 bases from J, with 16 bases in between. CDR3 size: 15 residues. The germline V gene has CDR1 SNHLY and CDR2 FYNNEI. The CDR3 loop reads CASSDLRRDLDTQYF. CDR3 nucleotides: TGTGCCAGCAGTGATCTACGCCGGGACTTGGATACGCAGTATTTT.

This sequence joins TRBV6-6 and TRBJ2-3; 10 positions match TRBD2. This CDR3 is 14 amino acids long. Germline lookup yields CDR1 MNHNY and CDR2 SVGAGI (reference sequence). Losses at the gene ends were 6 bases for V and 5 bases for J; bases not matched to a gene: 5. Here the CDR3 reads CASRVLAGEDTQYF. The CDR3, as DNA: TGTGCCAGCAGGGTCCTAGCGGGGGAAGATACGCAGTATTTT.

The chain couples TRBV6-1 to TRBJ2-5; 8 nucleotides line up with TRBD1. V lost 3 bases and J lost 5; bases outside the gene matches: 5. This CDR3 region has 14 residues. Germline V gene data show CDR1 as MNHNS and CDR2 as SASEGT. The CDR3 sequence: CASSDRGPGETQYF. CDR3 nucleotide sequence: TGTGCCAGCAGTGACAGGGGGCCGGGGGAGACCCAGTACTTC.

The chain is built from TRBV7-9 and TRBJ2-5; D is undetermined. Germline V gene lookup returns CDR1 SEHNR and CDR2 FQNEAQ (reference sequence). The CDR3 runs 15 residues. Between the trimmed V and J ends, which lost 5 bases and 2 bases, there was a span of 15 bases. In DNA, the CDR3 is TGTGCCAGCAGCATAAGACTTGGCCTTCAAGAGACCCAGTACTTC. Its translation: CASSIRLGLQETQYF.

V gene TRBV4-2 combines with J gene TRBJ1-5; 8 bases align to TRBD1. Trimming removed 4 bases from V and 6 bases from J; junction bases left unmatched: 8. The CDR3 spans 15 residues. Germline CDR1 is LGHNA and CDR2 is YNFKEQ. The DNA for the CDR3 is TGTGCCAGCAGCCCAGAGACAGGGGCTGCTCAGCCCCAGCATTTT. This gives the protein CASSPETGAAQPQHF.